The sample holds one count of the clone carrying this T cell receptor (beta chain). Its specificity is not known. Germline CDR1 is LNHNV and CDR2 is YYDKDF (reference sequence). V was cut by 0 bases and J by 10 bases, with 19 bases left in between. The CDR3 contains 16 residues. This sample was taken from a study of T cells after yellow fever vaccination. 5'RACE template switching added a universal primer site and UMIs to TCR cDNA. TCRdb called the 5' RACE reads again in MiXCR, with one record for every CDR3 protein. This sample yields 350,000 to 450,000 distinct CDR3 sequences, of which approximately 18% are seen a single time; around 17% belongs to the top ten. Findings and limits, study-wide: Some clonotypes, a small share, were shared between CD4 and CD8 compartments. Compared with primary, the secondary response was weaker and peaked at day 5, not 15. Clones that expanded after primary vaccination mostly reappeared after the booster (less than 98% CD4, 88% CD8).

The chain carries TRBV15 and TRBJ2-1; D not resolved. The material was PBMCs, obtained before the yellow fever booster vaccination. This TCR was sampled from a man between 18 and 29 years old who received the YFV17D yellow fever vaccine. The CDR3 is CATSRDWPRNIGEQFF. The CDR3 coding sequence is TGTGCCACCAGCAGAGATTGGCCTAGAAATATCGGCGAGCAGTTCTTC.